This passage covers 23 T cell receptor beta chains from one sample sequenced in a study of beta chain features in type 1 diabetes. The whole isolated RNA underwent reverse transcription, so sequencing captured expressed TCRB transcripts. Measured with immunoSEQ multiplex PCR; TCRdb has only the in-frame clones, and not every one. The repertoire holds roughly 40,000 clones, more than 40% seen once, with roughly 0.7% in the top ten. Sequencing was performed on central memory CD4+ T cells from blood. The receptors stem from a woman between 18 and 29 years old in good health.

J is TRBJ1-1 and V is TRBV6-5; 7 bases match TRBD1. In germline, CDR1 is MNHEY, CDR2 SVGAGI. There are 14 residues in the CDR3. The V gene end was trimmed by 6 bases and the J gene end by 3 bases; junction bases not matched to a gene: 7. CDR3 amino acids: CASSRQGRDTEAFF. The CDR3 DNA sequence: TGTGCCAGCAGCCGACAGGGACGGGACACTGAAGCTTTCTTT.

This clone was found a few times. The chain carries TRBV7-2 and TRBJ1-2; weak D call: TRBD1 (6 bases). The V gene lost 1 base and the J gene lost 7 bases, with 13 bases spanning the gap. The CDR3 extends over 14 amino acids. Germline V gives CDR1 SGHTA, CDR2 FQGNSA. The CDR3 DNA reads TGTGCCAGCAGCTTAGGTGGGGGGGGCTTTGGCTACACCTTC. It encodes CASSLGGGGFGYTF.

This clone showed up just a few times. This rearrangement joins TRBV7-2 to TRBJ2-4; 11 positions match TRBD2. J gave up 0 bases and V 5 bases, and 12 bases lay outside the gene matches. CDR1 and CDR2 from the germline V gene are SGHTA and FQGNSA. CDR3 length equals 19 residues. CDR3 nucleotides: TGTGCCAGCAGCCCATTTCTAGCGGGGGGTGTAGGAGCCAAAAACATTCAGTACTTC. Encoded protein: CASSPFLAGGVGAKNIQYF. Supplemented by reference TRBV7-2 and TRBJ2-4, the full variable domain reads GAGVSQSPSNKVTEKGKDVELRCDPISGHTALYWYRQSLGQGLEFLIYFQGNSAPDKSGLPSDRFSAERTGGSVSTLTIQRTQQEDSAVYLCASSPFLAGGVGAKNIQYFGAGTRLSVL.

The table lists this clone with a few counts. The V and J genes are TRBV7-2 and TRBJ1-2; D gene uncertain. CDR3 length: 14 amino acids. Germline V lookup: CDR1 SGHTA, CDR2 FQGNSA. Between the trimmed V and J ends, which lost 5 bases and 5 bases, there was a span of 15 bases. Here the CDR3 reads CASSIVLTGYGYTF. DNA for the CDR3: TGTGCCAGCAGCATCGTCCTGACGGGGTATGGCTACACCTTC.

The chain combines TRBV30 with TRBJ2-1; a possible D gene is TRBD1 (7 bases). The germline V gene has CDR1 GTSNPN and CDR2 SVGIG (reference sequence). CDR3 size: 13 residues. Trimming took off 3 bases at V and 12 bases at J, with 18 bases between the two ends. CDR3 DNA: TGTGCCTGGAGGCAGGGGGGTTCCCCCGTGCAGTTCTTC. Its translation is CAWRQGGSPVQFF.

This clone has a handful of counts. The chain uses TRBV19 and TRBJ2-4; D is perhaps TRBD2 (6 bases). Germline CDR1 is LNHDA and CDR2 is SQIVND (reference sequence). The V end was cut by 7 bases, the J end by 1 base, with 29 bases between. The CDR3 is 20 residues long. As DNA, the CDR3 is TGTGCCAGTACACCGGGACTTCTCGGGAGAGGGAAAGGGGCCAAAAACATTCAGTACTTC. Its translation: CASTPGLLGRGKGAKNIQYF.

The chain employs TRBV27 and TRBJ1-6; no clear D. Germline assignment: CDR1 MNHEY and CDR2 SMNVEV (reference sequence). CDR3 length equals 15 residues. V was shortened by 6 bases and J by 7 bases, with 16 bases between the two germline ends. CDR3 bases: TGTGCCAGCAGCAGCTCTAATATCGGGAATTCACCCCTCCACTTT. Translation gives CASSSSNIGNSPLHF.

The chain joins TRBV6-6 to TRBJ2-7, with a weak D call TRBD1 (6 bases). V lost 8 bases and J lost 2, with 10 bases in between. The CDR3 contains 12 residues. The germline V gene encodes CDR1 MNHNY and CDR2 SVGAGI (reference sequence). The CDR3 nucleotides are TGTGCCAGCGGACAGCTTCCCTACGAGCAGTACTTC. Protein product: CASGQLPYEQYF.

The chain is built from TRBV19 and TRBJ2-1, with 8 bases fitting TRBD1. Germline V gives CDR1 LNHDA, CDR2 SQIVND (reference sequence). The CDR3 is 14 residues long. V was clipped by 8 bases and J by 6 bases; unmatched bases: 9. The CDR3 nucleotides read TGTGCCAGTGGACAGGGAGAAAATCCCAATGAGCAGTTCTTC. This codes for CASGQGENPNEQFF.

This clone was seen only a few times. The chain joins TRBV11-2 to TRBJ2-5, with D tentatively TRBD2 (5 bases). The CDR3 runs 12 residues. CDR1 is SGHAT, CDR2 FQNNGV, per germline. Trimming removed 4 bases from V and 11 bases from J, with 14 bases in between. CDR3: CASSSQRVKQYF. For the CDR3, the DNA is TGTGCCAGCAGCTCCCAGAGGGTGAAGCAGTACTTC.

V gene TRBV6-5 combines with J gene TRBJ1-2, with 12 bases lining up with TRBD1. This CDR3 is built from 15 residues. V lost 4 bases and J lost 5; bases outside the gene matches: 5. Looked up from germline, CDR1 is MNHEY and CDR2 is SVGAGI. The CDR3 here is CASSSGQGAGYGYTF. CDR3 coding DNA: TGTGCCAGCAGTTCGGGACAGGGGGCAGGATATGGCTACACCTTC.

The V gene is TRBV7-6, the J gene TRBJ2-2; D not resolved. V was cut by 2 bases and J by 4 bases, with 5 bases left in between. The CDR3 totals 13 residues. CDR1 is SGHVS, CDR2 FNYEAQ, per germline. The CDR3 is CASSLTGTGELFF. The DNA of the CDR3 is TGTGCCAGCAGCTTAACGGGCACCGGGGAGCTGTTTTTT.

The V gene is TRBV11-2, the J gene TRBJ2-1; maybe TRBD2 (5 bases). V lost 2 bases to trimming and J lost 6 bases, with 14 bases between them. This CDR3 spans 15 amino acids. Germline V gives CDR1 SGHAT, CDR2 FQNNGV. The CDR3 coding sequence is TGTGCCAGCAGCTTACCCGAGGGCCTAGGCAATGAGCAGTTCTTC. Translation gives CASSLPEGLGNEQFF.

The rearrangement uses TRBV29-1 and TRBJ2-1; 10 nucleotides align to TRBD1. Germline-derived CDR1 and CDR2 are SQVTM and ANQGSEA. With V trimmed by 1 base and J by 7 bases, 10 bases remained unmatched. The CDR3 has 16 amino acids. Here the CDR3 DNA reads TGCAGCGTTGAAGGAAGACTGACAGGGGGCTCAAATGAGCAGTTCTTC. It encodes CSVEGRLTGGSNEQFF.

This clone occurred once. The rearrangement uses TRBV6-1 and TRBJ2-5; 8 nucleotides line up with TRBD2. V dropped 6 bases and J dropped 9; count of bases not matched to a gene: 15. The CDR3 is made up of 15 amino acids. Germline CDR1 is MNHNS and CDR2 is SASEGT. The CDR3 bases are TGTGCCAGCAGGTCACCGGGACTAGGCGCCGTGGCCCAGTACTTC. Protein: CASRSPGLGAVAQYF.

The rearrangement joins TRBV7-2 to TRBJ2-7, with 14 bases fitting TRBD2. The CDR3 is 18 residues long. CDR1 and CDR2 from the germline V gene are SGHTA and FQGNSA. With 0 bases clipped from V and 0 bases from J, the junction kept 4 bases outside the gene matches. CDR3 DNA: TGTGCCAGCAGCTTAGCCATCGGACTAGCGGGGGGCTCCTACGAGCAGTACTTC. The encoded protein is CASSLAIGLAGGSYEQYF.

The chain employs TRBV7-9 and TRBJ2-1; 7 bases agree with TRBD2. CDR1 SEHNR and CDR2 FQNEAQ come from the germline V gene (reference sequence). J lost 4 bases, V lost 5 bases, and 8 bases had no gene match. The CDR3 covers 15 residues. CDR3 DNA sequence: TGTGCCAGCAGCATAGGTTCCGGGGGGTACAATGAGCAGTTCTTC. Protein sequence: CASSIGSGGYNEQFF.

The chain joins TRBV4-1 to TRBJ2-7; TRBD1 matches 8 bases. V gave up 3 bases and J gave up 2 bases; unmatched junction bases: 6. The CDR3 runs to 15 residues. Germline V CDR1 and CDR2: MGHRA, YSYEKL. Here the CDR3 DNA reads TGCGCCAGCAGCCAGACAGGGGCGACCGCCTACGAGCAGTACTTC. Its translation is CASSQTGATAYEQYF.

The chain is built from TRBV19 and TRBJ2-2, with TRBD1 matching 11 bases. From germline, CDR1 is LNHDA and CDR2 SQIVND (reference sequence). The CDR3 loop spans 16 amino acids. The trim removed 4 bases at V and 4 bases at J, leaving 5 bases unmatched. CDR3 nucleotide sequence: TGTGCCAGTAGTACTCGGACAGGGGGCGGCACCGGGGAGCTGTTTTTT. As protein: CASSTRTGGGTGELFF.

The gene calls are TRBV7-2 and TRBJ2-7; possibly TRBD2 for D (5 bases). The CDR3 is 15 residues long. Trimming removed 5 bases at V and 3 bases at J, with 17 bases between. CDR1 and CDR2 (germline): SGHTA, FQGNSA. The CDR3 nucleotides read TGTGCCAGCAGCCAAAAGGCGGGCATTGTCTACGAGCAGTACTTC. Its translation: CASSQKAGIVYEQYF.

The chain links TRBV9 to TRBJ2-1, with D possibly being TRBD2 (7 bases). The CDR3 runs 16 residues. Germline CDR1 is SGDLS and CDR2 is YYNGEE. The V end was cut by 6 bases, the J end by 4 bases, with 20 bases between. CDR3 loop: CASTPQGRAQYNEQFF. CDR3 DNA sequence: TGTGCCAGCACCCCTCAGGGGAGGGCCCAATACAATGAGCAGTTCTTC. The entire variable domain, with the rest obtained from reference TRBV9 and TRBJ2-1, is as follows: DSGVTQTPKHLITATGQRVTLRCSPRSGDLSVYWYQQSLDQGLQFLIQYYNGEERAKGNILERFSAQQFPDLHSELNLSSLELGDSALYFCASTPQGRAQYNEQFFGPGTRLTVL.

This chain uses TRBV7-2 with TRBJ2-7; the D gene is possibly TRBD2 (5 bases). The CDR3 contains 13 residues. Germline V gene data show CDR1 as SGHTA and CDR2 as FQGNSA. Between the trimmed V and J ends, which lost 5 bases and 3 bases, there was a span of 11 bases. The CDR3 spells CASSPVEGYEQYF. The CDR3 DNA follows: TGTGCCAGCAGCCCAGTCGAGGGCTACGAGCAGTACTTC.

The V call is TRBV10-3, the J call TRBJ2-5; 8 bases are shared with TRBD2. From germline, CDR1 is ENHRY and CDR2 SYGVKD. The V segment lost 6 bases and the J segment 5 bases; nucleotides outside the gene matches: 8. The CDR3 is 14 residues long. CDR3 sequence: CAIRSSGGEETQYF. CDR3 coding DNA: TGTGCCATCAGATCCAGCGGGGGCGAGGAGACCCAGTACTTC.